These T cell receptor beta chains were read from a single sample in a study of shared clonotypes between healthy human individuals. Assay: immunoSEQ multiplex PCR; the TCRdb copy retains only in-frame clones and omits some. The sample has some 500,000 clones, 90% to 97% seen once. Sequencing input: naive CD4+ T cells sorted from blood. All receptors derive from a woman in her thirties in good health. Each CDR3 is given with its conserved first and last residue. D genes are given only for firm matches. The listing skips clone size in some rows; elsewhere it reads once, few, many or a size class.

>TRBJ2-7|.|TRBD2|TRBV6-5
CASGGTSGSYEQYF
TGTGCCAGCGGCGGGACTAGCGGCTCCTACGAGCAGTACTTC
>TRBJ2-1|.|TRBD2|TRBV5-1
CASSLRLAGGPGYNEQFF
TGCGCCAGCAGCTTGCGTCTAGCGGGAGGGCCGGGCTACAATGAGCAGTTCTTC
>TRBJ2-5|.|.|TRBV18
CASSQFGGVLDF
TGTGCCAGCTCACAATTCGGGGGAGTCTTAGACTTC
>TRBJ1-4|once|.|TRBV9
CASSVERGTRTNEKLFF
TGTGCCAGCAGCGTAGAGAGGGGGACGCGAACTAATGAAAAACTGTTTTTT
>TRBJ2-7|.|.|TRBV19
CASSPQGYEQYF
TGTGCCAGTAGTCCCCAAGGCTACGAGCAGTACTTC
>TRBJ2-1|.|.|TRBV10-3
CAISESGQISHEQFF
TGTGCCATCAGTGAGTCCGGACAGATATCACATGAGCAGTTCTTC
>TRBJ1-4|.|.|TRBV15
CATTQGGLANEKLFF
TGTGCCACCACACAGGGAGGGCTAGCGAATGAAAAACTGTTTTTT
>TRBJ2-7|.|TRBD1|TRBV7-2
CASSWDRGGEQYF
TGTGCCAGCAGCTGGGACAGGGGCGGCGAGCAGTACTTC
>TRBJ2-7|.|.|TRBV6-6
CASRDRHEPHGQYF
TGTGCCAGCAGGGACAGACACGAACCTCACGGGCAGTACTTC
>TRBJ1-4|once|.|TRBV29-1
CSVVGTEKLFF
TGCAGCGTTGTTGGGACAGAAAAACTGTTTTTT
>TRBJ1-2|.|TRBD1|TRBV29-1
CSSVAGGFGYTF
TGCAGCTCAGTGGCAGGGGGTTTTGGCTACACCTTC
>TRBJ1-5|.|TRBD1|TRBV27
CASSSRTGAHPQHF
TGTGCCAGCAGTTCCCGGACAGGGGCGCACCCCCAGCATTTT
>TRBJ1-1|once|TRBD1|TRBV2
CASRATGGITEAFF
TGTGCCAGCAGGGCGACAGGGGGGATCACTGAAGCTTTCTTT
>TRBJ2-1|.|.|TRBV5-4
CASSRYRQEQFF
TGTGCCAGCAGCCGATATCGGCAGGAGCAGTTCTTC
>TRBJ2-2|.|TRBD2|TRBV7-8
CASRRGGLAFTTGELFF
TGTGCCAGCAGGCGCGGGGGACTAGCGTTTACCACCGGGGAGCTGTTTTTT
>TRBJ2-7|.|.|TRBV6-5
CASSYPRGDTYEQYF
TGTGCCAGCAGTTACCCCCGGGGCGATACCTACGAGCAGTACTTC
>TRBJ2-2|once|.|TRBV29-1
CSAQRGHSINTGELFF
TGCAGCGCCCAGCGGGGACACTCGATAAACACCGGGGAGCTGTTTTTT
>TRBJ2-1|.|TRBD1|TRBV15
CATRDSQWFEQFF
TGTGCCACTAGGGACAGCCAATGGTTTGAGCAGTTCTTC
>TRBJ2-7|.|TRBD1|TRBV19
CASSNRGRNYEQYF
TGTGCCAGTAGTAACAGGGGGCGAAACTACGAGCAGTACTTC
>TRBJ1-5|.|.|TRBV28
CASSPGGASNQPQHF
TGTGCCAGCAGTCCGGGGGGTGCTAGCAATCAGCCCCAGCATTTT